The T cell receptor (beta chain) under discussion was sequenced for a study of patients and donors after allogeneic stem cell transplantation. This clonotype was seen only a few times. TCRdb independently ran MiXCR on the RT-PCR reads; one entry per CDR3 protein. The sample has 900,000 to 1,000,000 distinct CDR3 sequences; more than 15% are singletons. V shed 5 bases and J shed 6 bases, with 10 bases lying between them. CDR3 length equals 13 residues. Germline CDR1 SNHLY, CDR2 FYNNEI. Sequenced material: blood, either unsorted or a sorted T cell fraction (not recorded which). This chain links TRBV2 with TRBJ2-2; no reliable D call. The receptor was derived from a human donor who was either an allogeneic HSCT recipient or a stem cell or donor lymphocyte infusion donor (not recorded which). It is not recorded whose cells these are; they may come from a transplant donor. As DNA, the CDR3 is TGTGCCAGCAGTTTGATATCGTCCGGGGAGCTGTTTTTT. This encodes CASSLISSGELFF.